This T cell receptor (beta chain) was retrieved from a study of spatial heterogeneity in lung cancer. This clonotype came up a few times. Antigen: not known. This beta chain came through as a stray read in a library set up for alpha chains, and its size says little. Study findings and constraints: Expanded alpha and beta TCR counts within tumors tracked tumor mutation counts. Alpha and beta chain coverage of tumor T cells was estimated at about 7.5% and 12%, respectively.

The CDR3 extends over 14 amino acids. CDR1 and CDR2 from the germline V gene are KGHSH and LQKENI. Deletions cut 2 bases from V and 2 bases from J, with 9 bases between. Each TCR cDNA molecule carried a unique molecular identifier. TCRdb re-called the 5' RACE reads through MiXCR, storing one row per CDR3 protein. The table shows around 11,000 distinct CDR3 sequences, with approximately 7.5% occurring only once. Noted time point: sample taken at primary tumor resection. The receptor was isolated from a female donor with early-stage non-small cell lung cancer. The starting material was lung tumor tissue, obtained at surgery. The rearrangement joins TRBV18 to TRBJ1-1; D unresolved. The CDR3 is CASSPGFQNTEAFF. The CDR3, as DNA: TGTGCCAGCTCACCAGGGTTTCAAAACACTGAAGCTTTCTTT.